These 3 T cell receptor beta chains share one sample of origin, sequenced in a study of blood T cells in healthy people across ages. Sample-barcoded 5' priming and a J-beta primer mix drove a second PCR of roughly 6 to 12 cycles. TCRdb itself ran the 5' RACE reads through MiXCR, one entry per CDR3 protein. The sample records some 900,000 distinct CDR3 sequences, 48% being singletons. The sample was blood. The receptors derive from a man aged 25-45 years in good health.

This chain's CDR3 is CASSSQPMTSGETQYF. The CDR3 nucleotides are TGTGCCAGCAGCTCACAGCCCATGACTAGCGGAGAGACCCAGTACTTC. This rearrangement joins TRBV7-9 to TRBJ2-5; 9 positions match TRBD2. V gave up 4 bases and J gave up 4 bases; unmatched junction bases: 10. CDR1 and CDR2 from the germline V gene are SEHNR and FQNEAQ (reference sequence). CDR3 length: 16 amino acids.

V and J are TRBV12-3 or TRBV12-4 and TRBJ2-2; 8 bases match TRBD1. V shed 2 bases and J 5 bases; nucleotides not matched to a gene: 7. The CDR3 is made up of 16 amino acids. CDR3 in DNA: TGTGCCAGCAGTTTACAGCAGGGGGCGGGGACCGGGGAGCTGTTTTTT. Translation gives CASSLQQGAGTGELFF.

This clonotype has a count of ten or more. The CDR3 DNA reads TGTGCCAGCTCACCACTACAGGGGGGCAATCATGACGAGCAGTACTTC. It yields the protein CASSPLQGGNHDEQYF. The genes are TRBV18 and TRBJ2-7; TRBD1 matches at 8 bases. Trimming at V came to 1 base and at J to 5 bases, leaving 10 bases not matched to a gene. This CDR3 has 16 residues. Germline lookup yields CDR1 KGHSH and CDR2 LQKENI.